The 21 T cell receptor beta chains in this list originate from one sample, sequenced in a study of CD8+ T cells in alopecia areata. RNA extraction and reverse transcription yielded cDNA as sequencing template. TCRdb's table, derived via immunoSEQ multiplex PCR, lists solely in-frame clones and lacks some. Altogether around 290,000 clones were found in the sample, and no singletons occur. Sorting of pooled cutaneous lymph node cells was based on CD4, CD8alpha, NKG2D, NKG2ACE and other markers. The sequencing sample was made of CD4+ T cells sorted from a lymph node. The receptors originated from a C3H/HeJ mouse with alopecia areata. The strain is characterized by the MHC haplotype H2-k.

At least ten counts were recorded for this clone. Germline and genes here are mouse. Coverage ceases 4 residues before the CDR3 finishes, and the germline J gene fills in the end. Other DNA variants within this sample encode the same CDR3. This chain uses TRBV19 with TRBJ1-2; D ambiguous. The CDR3 is 12 residues long. V lost 0 bases and J lost 4, with 4 bases in between. Per the germline V gene, CDR1 is FNHDT and CDR2 is SITEND (reference sequence). CDR3 bases read: TGTGCCAGCAGTATAGGGGGCTCC. Its translation is CASSIGGS. The CDR3, in full, reads CASSIGGSDYTF.

This clone was recorded a few times. The gene symbols are mouse symbols. The read finishes 4 residues shy of the CDR3 end, and the germline J gene is used to complete it. The chain is built from TRBV19 and TRBJ2-2; D might be TRBD1 (6 bases). Trimming removed 5 bases at V and 0 bases at J, with 14 bases between. This CDR3 is 16 amino acids long. Germline CDR1 FNHDT, CDR2 SITEND (reference sequence). The CDR3 bases that were read are TGTGCCAGCAGAATACCGGGACAAGCAAACACCGGG. This translates into CASRIPGQANTG. From start to end, the CDR3 is CASRIPGQANTGQLYF.

A few counts support this clone. Germline and genes here are mouse. Sequencing ends 4 residues short of the CDR3 end; the germline J gene provides the rest. The sample carries other DNA sequences with the same CDR3. This chain connects TRBV1 to TRBJ2-3; TRBD2 might be the D (5 bases). From germline, CDR1 is NSQYPW and CDR2 LRSPGD (reference sequence). Trimming removed 1 base at V and 3 bases at J, with 8 bases between. The CDR3 is made up of 14 amino acids. The sequenced CDR3 bases are TGCACCTGCAGTGCAGGCCTGGGAGCAGAA. Protein product: CTCSAGLGAE. In full, the CDR3 reads CTCSAGLGAETLYF.

This clone was seen more than once but under ten times. Gene names are mouse gene names. The read terminates 4 residues ahead of where the CDR3 ends, so the germline J gene completes it. This rearrangement joins TRBV13-2 to TRBJ2-1; 12 positions agree with TRBD1. Germline CDR1 is NNHNN and CDR2 is SYGAGS (reference sequence). The J segment lost 5 bases and the V segment lost 0 bases, leaving 6 bases of the junction unmatched. This CDR3 is built from 17 residues. The CDR3 sequence is CASGDARDRGRNAEQFF. Incomplete CDR3 DNA: TGTGCCAGCGGTGATGCCCGGGACAGGGGGCGAAATGCT.

The sample holds a few counts of this clone. Genes and germline come from the mouse. The read terminates 4 residues before the CDR3 end, so the remaining end is supplied by the germline J gene. In the same sample, other DNA sequences code for this CDR3. The V and J genes are TRBV13-1 and TRBJ2-7, with 9 bases aligning to TRBD2. Germline V gives CDR1 NSHNY, CDR2 SYGAGN. The CDR3 loop spans 15 amino acids. The CDR3 is CASSDGTGGSYEQYF. CDR3 DNA, as far as it was read: TGTGCCAGCAGTGATGGTACTGGGGGGTCGTAT.

A remark on this clone: Gene names denote mouse genes. From the germline J gene comes the end of the CDR3, since the read stops 4 residues before it. V gene TRBV5 combines with J gene TRBJ1-1, with 9 positions matching TRBD1. V trimming: 4 bases; J trimming: 1 base; junction bases outside the gene matches: 4. This CDR3 comprises 15 residues. The germline V gene encodes CDR1 LGHNA and CDR2 YNLKQL (reference sequence). CDR3 bases read: TGTGCCAGCAGCCGTCCGGGACAGGGGAACACA. It specifies CASSRPGQGNT. The whole CDR3 protein reads CASSRPGQGNTEVFF.

In regard to this clone: Gene names refer to mouse genes. The read falls 3 residues short of the CDR3 end, and the missing part is taken from the germline J gene. The rearrangement links TRBV13-2 to TRBJ1-6; tentative D call: TRBD1 (6 bases). TRBJ1-6 is reported as an ORF; its role is uncertain. The CDR3 has 14 residues. Germline V CDR1 and CDR2: NNHNN, SYGAGS (reference sequence). V lost 3 bases and J 4 bases, leaving 8 bases between the germline ends. The CDR3 here is CASGVGTYNSPLYF. The sequenced CDR3 bases are TGTGCCAGCGGTGTCGGGACATATAATTCGCCC.

This clone has a handful of counts. The listed genes are named as in mouse. The read terminates 4 residues ahead of where the CDR3 ends, so the germline J gene completes it. The V gene is TRBV1, the J gene TRBJ2-1, with 14 bases aligning to TRBD2. CDR1 and CDR2 (germline): NSQYPW, LRSPGD (reference sequence). V was clipped by 4 bases and J by 4 bases; unmatched bases: 3. The CDR3 has 16 residues. Partial CDR3 DNA: TGCACCTGCAGTGGGGGACTGGGGGGGCGTTATGCT. This encodes CTCSGGLGGRYA. The CDR3 in full is CTCSGGLGGRYAEQFF.

In the case of this clone: Gene names follow the mouse nomenclature. The read ends 4 residues before the CDR3 terminus; that terminus is restored from the germline J gene. V usage is TRBV13-2 and J usage is TRBJ2-2, with TRBD1 matching 10 bases. The J segment lost 3 bases and the V segment lost 0 bases, leaving 5 bases of the junction unmatched. The CDR3 loop spans 17 amino acids. Germline V gene lookup returns CDR1 NNHNN and CDR2 SYGAGS (reference sequence). CDR3 amino acids: CASGDAGQGEDTGQLYF. The CDR3 DNA, read in part, is TGTGCCAGCGGTGATGCCGGACAGGGGGAGGACACCGGG.

This clone was counted a few times. Germline and genes: mouse. Partial CDR3 DNA: TGTGCCAGCAGCCCGGGGGGGGCTTTGGAT. This sequence encodes CASSPGGALD. The whole CDR3 region reads CASSPGGALDEQYF. The V call is TRBV5, the J call TRBJ2-7; 8 bases map to TRBD2. The CDR3 is cut off 4 residues early in the read; its end comes from the germline J gene. Germline V CDR1 and CDR2: LGHNA, YNLKQL (reference sequence). The CDR3 runs 14 residues.

Details on this clone: Mouse gene names apply. The read terminates 4 residues ahead of where the CDR3 ends, so the germline J gene completes it. This sample includes further DNA sequences coding for the same CDR3. This chain connects TRBV5 to TRBJ2-1; D is perhaps TRBD1 (6 bases). Germline lookup yields CDR1 LGHNA and CDR2 YNLKQL (reference sequence). V lost 1 base to trimming and J lost 3 bases, with 7 bases between them. This CDR3 contains 14 residues. CDR3 loop: CASSQGTVYAEQFF. Incomplete CDR3 DNA: TGTGCCAGCAGCCAAGGGACAGTCTATGCT.

As to this clone: The listed genes are named as in mouse. The read halts 4 residues ahead of the CDR3 end, with the missing end drawn from the germline J gene. The gene calls are TRBV1 and TRBJ2-1, with 7 positions matching TRBD1. The germline V gene has CDR1 NSQYPW and CDR2 LRSPGD (reference sequence). This CDR3 contains 15 residues. The CDR3 loop is CTCSADRPGGAEQFF. The CDR3 DNA, read in part, is TGCACCTGCAGTGCAGATAGGCCAGGGGGAGCT. Based on the CDR3 plus reference TRBV1 and TRBJ2-1, the full variable domain is VTLLEQNPRWRLVPRGQAVNLRCILKNSQYPWMSWYQQDLQKQLQWLFTLRSPGDKEVKSLPGADYLATRVTDTELRLQVANMSQGRTLYCTCSADRPGGAEQFFGPGTRLTVL.

This clone occurred a few times. The germline and genes are mouse ones. The read terminates 4 residues before the CDR3 end, so the remaining end is supplied by the germline J gene. The same CDR3 also results from other DNA sequences found in this sample. The V call is TRBV19, the J call TRBJ2-3, with 12 nucleotides matching TRBD2. CDR1 and CDR2 from the germline V gene are FNHDT and SITEND (reference sequence). This CDR3 has 15 residues. The junction had 4 bases not matched to a gene; V was cut back by 5 bases and J by 3 bases. The CDR3: CASRPGLGGAETLYF. CDR3 bases read: TGTGCCAGCAGACCCGGACTGGGGGGGGCAGAA.

As for this clone: Genes and germline come from the mouse. Coverage ceases 4 residues before the CDR3 finishes, and the germline J gene fills in the end. The genes are TRBV13-2 and TRBJ1-1; D is possibly TRBD1 (5 bases). The CDR3 spans 12 residues. Germline V gene sequence: CDR1 NNHNN, CDR2 SYGAGS (reference sequence). CDR3 protein: CASGDGQGEVFF. The CDR3 bases that were read are TGTGCCAGCGGTGATGGGCAGGGA.

In this sample, this clone turned up a few times. Germline and genes: mouse. Incomplete CDR3 DNA: TGTGCCAGCAGCCAAGAGAAGGGGAGGGAC. Protein product: CASSQEKGRD. The CDR3, in full, reads CASSQEKGRDTQYF. The V call is TRBV5, the J call TRBJ2-5; maybe TRBD1 (5 bases). The sequenced fragment ends 4 residues before the CDR3 boundary, so the rest is inferred from the germline J gene. The length of the CDR3 is 14 residues. Germline V gene sequence: CDR1 LGHNA, CDR2 YNLKQL (reference sequence).

This clone showed up just a few times. Gene names and germline refer to mouse. The DNA ends 4 residues before the CDR3 does, and the rest of the CDR3 is filled in from the germline J gene. The chain employs TRBV13-3 and TRBJ2-5, with D perhaps TRBD1 (6 bases). Germline CDR1 is NNHDY and CDR2 is SYVADS. The CDR3 runs 14 residues. This CDR3 reads CASSLQGKVDTQYF. The sequenced part of the CDR3 DNA is TGTGCCAGCAGTCTCCAGGGGAAAGTTGAC. The entire variable domain, with the rest obtained from reference TRBV13-3 and TRBJ2-5, is as follows: EAAVTQSPRSKVAVTGGKVTLSCHQTNNHDYMYWYRQDTGHGLRLIHYSYVADSTEKGDIPDGYKASRPSQENFSLILELASLSQTAVYFCASSLQGKVDTQYFGPGTRLLVL.

Only a few counts were recorded for this clone. Gene names are the mouse ones. Sequencing ends 4 residues short of the CDR3 end; the germline J gene provides the rest. V is TRBV13-1 and J is TRBJ2-1; D is perhaps TRBD2 (5 bases). There are 15 residues in the CDR3. Deletions cut 1 base from V and 0 bases from J, with 8 bases between. Germline V gene lookup returns CDR1 NSHNY and CDR2 SYGAGN. CDR3 loop: CASSDPGSNYAEQFF. The part of the CDR3 DNA that was read is TGTGCCAGCAGTGATCCTGGGAGTAACTATGCT.

With regard to this clone: Each gene name is a mouse one. The CDR3 is cut off 4 residues early in the read; its end comes from the germline J gene. The V and J genes are TRBV19 and TRBJ2-1; D is perhaps TRBD1 (6 bases). This CDR3 comprises 16 residues. Deletions cut 4 bases from V and 1 base from J, with 15 bases between. Germline V gene lookup returns CDR1 FNHDT and CDR2 SITEND (reference sequence). Incomplete CDR3 DNA: TGTGCCAGCAGTGCCACCAGGACAGAAAACTATGCT. It codes for CASSATRTENYA. The full CDR3 sequence reads CASSATRTENYAEQFF.

For this clone: The gene names given are mouse names. The read halts 4 residues ahead of the CDR3 end, with the missing end drawn from the germline J gene. The same CDR3 arises from other DNA sequences in this sample as well. The chain carries TRBV1 and TRBJ2-7; 8 bases agree with TRBD2. Trimming took 3 bases from V and 2 from J; bases not matched to a gene: 0. From germline, CDR1 is NSQYPW and CDR2 LRSPGD (reference sequence). The length of the CDR3 is 13 residues. The CDR3: CTCSAWGAYEQYF. The covered CDR3 bases are TGCACCTGCAGTGCCTGGGGGGCCTAT.

This clone came up a few times. A single base separates this from a much larger clone, so it may be a read error. All gene names here are mouse names. The CDR3 goes on 4 residues after the read ends, and that part is filled in from the germline J gene. The rearrangement links TRBV13-3 to TRBJ1-1; D is uncertain. Germline loops: CDR1 NNHDY, CDR2 SYVADS. The germline V and J ends were trimmed by 1 base and 0 bases, with 7 bases remaining between them. This CDR3 has 14 amino acids. The chain's CDR3 is CASSDNNANTEVFF. CDR3 bases read: TGTGCCAGCAGTGATAACAATGCAAACACA.

This clone occurred a few times. The germline and genes are mouse ones. The read ends 4 residues before the CDR3 terminus; that terminus is restored from the germline J gene. This rearrangement joins TRBV19 to TRBJ1-1; TRBD1 agrees at 7 bases. J lost 0 bases, V lost 3 bases, and 5 bases had no gene match. Germline lookup yields CDR1 FNHDT and CDR2 SITEND (reference sequence). The CDR3 loop spans 15 amino acids. CDR3 DNA, as far as it was read: TGTGCCAGCAGTAGAGCAGGGGGTGCAAACACA. Translation: CASSRAGGANT. The whole CDR3 sequence is CASSRAGGANTEVFF. The whole variable domain, filled in from reference TRBV19 and TRBJ1-1, reads GGIITQTPKFLIGQEGQKLTLKCQQNFNHDTMYWYRQDSGKGLRLIYYSITENDLQKGDLSEGYDASREKKSSFSLTVTSAQKNEMAVFLCASSRAGGANTEVFFGKGTRLTVV.